This T cell receptor beta chain was sequenced during a study of blood T cell repertoires in COVID-19. Study details: Samples taken during acute and convalescent COVID-19 were collected in the United States, Italy and Spain. The analysed material was cDNA or gDNA that came from T cells, B-cell-depleted T cells, or PBMCs.

Losses at the gene ends were 1 base for V and 8 bases for J; bases not matched to a gene: 7. CDR3 length: 15 amino acids. In germline, CDR1 is SGDLS, CDR2 YYNGEE. In the source study's methods: The authors estimated nucleated cell counts from reference gene primer amplification. The assay was immunoSEQ multiplex PCR, and TCRdb's table has in-frame clones only and misses some. V and J calls and clone size are as listed in that table; D and trimming were resolved from the DNA. The data contain about 280,000 clones, 70% to 90% of them seen just once; the ten biggest clones take up about 3%. This chain connects TRBV9 to TRBJ1-1; TRBD1 aligns across 11 bases. The specimen was peripheral blood. The sequence was collected from a woman in her 30s with active or convalescent COVID-19. This CDR3 reads CASSVSDRGRIEAFF. CDR3 nucleotides: TGTGCCAGCAGCGTATCGGACAGGGGGCGGATCGAAGCTTTCTTT.